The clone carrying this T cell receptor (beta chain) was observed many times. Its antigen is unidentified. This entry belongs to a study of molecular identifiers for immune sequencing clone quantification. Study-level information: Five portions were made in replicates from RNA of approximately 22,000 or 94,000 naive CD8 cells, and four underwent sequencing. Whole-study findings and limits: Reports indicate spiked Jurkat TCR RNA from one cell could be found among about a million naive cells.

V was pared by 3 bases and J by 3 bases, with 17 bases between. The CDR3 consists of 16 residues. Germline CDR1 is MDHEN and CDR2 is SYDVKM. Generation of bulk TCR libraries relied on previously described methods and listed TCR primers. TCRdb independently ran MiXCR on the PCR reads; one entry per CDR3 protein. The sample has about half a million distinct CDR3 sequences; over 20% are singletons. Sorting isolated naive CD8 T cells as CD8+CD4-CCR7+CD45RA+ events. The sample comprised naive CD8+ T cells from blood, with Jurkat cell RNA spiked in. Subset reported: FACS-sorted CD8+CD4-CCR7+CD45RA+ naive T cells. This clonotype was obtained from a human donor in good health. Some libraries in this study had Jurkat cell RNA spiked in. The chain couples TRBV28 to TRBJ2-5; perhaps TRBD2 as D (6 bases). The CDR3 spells CASSFIGGKQKETQYF. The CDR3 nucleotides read TGTGCCAGCAGTTTCATCGGAGGGAAACAAAAAGAGACCCAGTACTTC.